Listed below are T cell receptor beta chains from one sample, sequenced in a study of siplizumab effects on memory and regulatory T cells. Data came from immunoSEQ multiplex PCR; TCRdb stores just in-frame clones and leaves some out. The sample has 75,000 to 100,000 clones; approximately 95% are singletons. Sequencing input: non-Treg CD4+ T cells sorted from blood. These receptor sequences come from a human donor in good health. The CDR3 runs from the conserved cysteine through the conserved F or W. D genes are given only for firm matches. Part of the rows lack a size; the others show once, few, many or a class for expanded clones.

CDR3: CASSKVGDRGDYGYTF
DNA: TGTGCCAGCAGCAAAGTGGGCGACAGGGGCGACTATGGCTACACCTTC
V: TRBV21-1
J: TRBJ1-2
D: .
size: once

CDR3: CASSLGQGSVGYTF
DNA: TGTGCCAGCTCACTCGGACAGGGGTCCGTTGGCTACACCTTC
V: TRBV18
J: TRBJ1-2
D: TRBD1
size: .

CDR3: CASSEAGAGTDTQYF
DNA: TGCGCCAGCAGTGAGGCAGGGGCGGGAACAGATACGCAGTATTTT
V: TRBV10-1
J: TRBJ2-3
D: .
size: once

CDR3: CASSQGLAKNIQYF
DNA: TGCGCCAGCAGCCAAGGGCTAGCCAAAAACATTCAGTACTTC
V: TRBV4-1
J: TRBJ2-4
D: .
size: .

CDR3: CASSRTSKPNEQFF
DNA: TGTGCCAGCAGTCGAACGTCCAAACCCAATGAGCAGTTCTTC
V: TRBV7-2
J: TRBJ2-1
D: .
size: .

CDR3: CASCLGRTNTEAFF
DNA: TGTGCCAGCTGCCTGGGACGGACGAACACTGAAGCTTTCTTT
V: TRBV2
J: TRBJ1-1
D: .
size: .

CDR3: CASSAYPAGVQETQYF
DNA: TGTGCCAGCAGCGCCTATCCAGCGGGAGTACAAGAGACCCAGTACTTC
V: TRBV9
J: TRBJ2-5
D: TRBD2
size: .

CDR3: CASYPGTGYGYTF
DNA: TGCGCCTCCTATCCCGGGACAGGGTATGGCTACACCTTC
V: TRBV5-1
J: TRBJ1-2
D: TRBD1
size: .

CDR3: CASSVFAGSYNEQFF
DNA: TGTGCCAGCAGCGTATTCGCAGGGAGCTACAATGAGCAGTTCTTC
V: TRBV9
J: TRBJ2-1
D: .
size: .

CDR3: CASSTDIALGYTF
DNA: TGTGCCAGCAGCACCGACATCGCACTTGGCTACACCTTC
V: TRBV5-4
J: TRBJ1-2
D: .
size: .

CDR3: CASTDFNNEQFF
DNA: TGTGCCAGCACGGACTTCAACAATGAGCAGTTCTTC
V: TRBV25-1
J: TRBJ2-1
D: .
size: .

CDR3: CASSLDGTGATGAQYF
DNA: TGCGCCAGCAGCTTGGATGGGACAGGGGCGACAGGGGCCCAGTACTTC
V: TRBV5-1
J: TRBJ2-5
D: TRBD1
size: .

CDR3: CASSLDSTKNIQYF
DNA: TGCGCCAGCAGCTTGGACAGTACCAAAAACATTCAGTACTTC
V: TRBV5-1
J: TRBJ2-4
D: .
size: .

CDR3: CASSGLDSYEQYF
DNA: TGTGCCAGCAGCGGACTTGACTCCTACGAGCAGTACTTC
V: TRBV5-6
J: TRBJ2-7
D: .
size: .

CDR3: CASSAVPASTDTQYF
DNA: TGTGCCAGCAGCGCGGTGCCGGCTAGCACAGATACGCAGTATTTT
V: TRBV5-6
J: TRBJ2-3
D: .
size: once

CDR3: CASSIRGEAEAFF
DNA: TGTGCCAGTAGTATTCGGGGGGAAGCTGAAGCTTTCTTT
V: TRBV19
J: TRBJ1-1
D: .
size: .

CDR3: CASSLRRAPGYGYTF
DNA: TGTGCCAGCAGTCTCCGTCGGGCGCCAGGCTATGGCTACACCTTC
V: TRBV6-5
J: TRBJ1-2
D: .
size: .

CDR3: CASSSGQGVTEAFF
DNA: TGTGCCAGCAGTTCCGGACAGGGAGTCACTGAAGCTTTCTTT
V: TRBV6-6
J: TRBJ1-1
D: TRBD1
size: .

CDR3: CASRAGTGAYEQYF
DNA: TGTGCCAGCAGAGCCGGGACAGGGGCCTACGAGCAGTACTTC
V: TRBV2
J: TRBJ2-7
D: TRBD1
size: .

CDR3: CASSFAAGANVLTF
DNA: TGTGCCAGCAGCTTTGCGGCAGGGGCCAACGTCCTGACTTTC
V: TRBV7-9
J: TRBJ2-6
D: .
size: .

CDR3: CASSPVALAGGSLKDTQYF
DNA: TGCGCCAGCAGTCCCGTTGCCCTAGCGGGAGGGTCATTGAAAGATACGCAGTATTTT
V: TRBV23-1
J: TRBJ2-3
D: TRBD2
size: .

CDR3: CASSEPGEGNTIYF
DNA: TGTGCCAGCAGTGAACCAGGGGAAGGAAACACCATATATTTT
V: TRBV6-1
J: TRBJ1-3
D: .
size: .